This is a list of T cell receptor beta chains from one sample in a study of T cell responses to AZD1222 COVID-19 vaccine. Measured with immunoSEQ multiplex PCR; TCRdb has only the in-frame clones, and not every one. The sample has about 170,000 clones, 90% seen once. Sequencing was performed on peripheral blood, taken on day 0 of AZD1222 vaccination. These receptors were obtained from an adult in good health. Both conserved end residues are part of each CDR3. A D gene is named only where the DNA matches it firmly. Rows may omit the clone size; those that give it use once, few, many or a size class.

D gene,CDR3 length,J gene,clone size,V gene,CDR3 protein,CDR3 DNA
TRBD1,17,TRBJ1-5,few,TRBV6-2/TRBV6-3,CASSPGTGGRSNQPQHF,TGTGCCAGCAGTCCCGGGACAGGGGGCCGGAGCAATCAGCCCCAGCATTTT
NA,15,TRBJ1-5,NA,TRBV5-4,CASSWGGLSNQPQHF,TGTGCCAGCAGCTGGGGGGGGTTAAGCAATCAGCCCCAGCATTTT
NA,16,TRBJ1-6,NA,TRBV3-1/TRBV3-2,CASSQGGLWENSPLHF,TGTGCCAGCAGCCAGGGTGGACTGTGGGAAAATTCACCCCTCCACTTT
NA,13,TRBJ2-7,NA,TRBV7-9,CASSLRSRGEQYF,TGTGCCAGCAGCCTCAGGTCCCGTGGGGAGCAGTACTTC
NA,13,TRBJ2-7,NA,TRBV7-9,CASSFQGRAEQYF,TGTGCCAGCAGCTTTCAGGGGAGGGCCGAGCAGTACTTC
NA,15,TRBJ2-4,NA,TRBV4-2,CASSQGGPAKNIQYF,TGTGCCAGCAGCCAAGGGGGGCCTGCCAAAAACATTCAGTACTTC
NA,12,TRBJ2-7,NA,TRBV29-1,CSVTQGSYEQYF,TGCAGCGTTACCCAGGGTAGCTACGAGCAGTACTTC
NA,14,TRBJ1-2,NA,TRBV19,CASSTLQGFDGYTF,TGTGCCAGTAGTACCCTCCAGGGATTCGATGGCTACACCTTC
TRBD1,16,TRBJ1-5,NA,TRBV9,CASSVAGETGNQPQHF,TGTGCCAGCAGCGTAGCTGGTGAGACAGGGAATCAGCCCCAGCATTTT
TRBD1,15,TRBJ2-1,NA,TRBV27,CASSFSWTGDNEQFF,TGTGCCAGCAGTTTCTCCTGGACAGGGGACAATGAGCAGTTCTTC
TRBD1,16,TRBJ2-3,NA,TRBV6-5,CASSYSRGQGTDTQYF,TGTGCCAGCAGTTACTCGAGGGGACAGGGAACAGATACGCAGTATTTT